This T cell receptor beta chain comes out of a study of cytomegalovirus exposure and HLA in healthy donors. V gave up 1 base and J gave up 2 bases, with 8 bases separating them. Germline assignment: CDR1 LNHDA and CDR2 SQIVND (reference sequence). There are 15 residues in the CDR3. Study results and caveats: A prior analysis recorded that most TCR beta V segments were productive about 87% or about 30% of the time. Overall, roughly 150 TCR beta chains were annotated as cytomegalovirus-associated.

Turning to this clone: The antigen remains unidentified.

It was with 60 Vbeta and 13 Jbeta primers that the PCR ran. Profiling relied on immunoSEQ multiplex PCR, and the TCRdb table lists in-frame clones only, not all of them. Among around 170,000 clones listed, roughly four fifths were seen once. The sequence was obtained from a man aged 18 to 30 in good health and CMV-seronegative. Sequences were obtained from PBMCs. J is TRBJ2-2 and V is TRBV19, with TRBD2 as a possible D gene (5 bases). In DNA form, the CDR3 reads TGTGCCAGTAGTATAGGGCGGGTAAACACCGGGGAGCTGTTTTTT. It yields the protein CASSIGRVNTGELFF. Together with reference TRBV19 and TRBJ2-2, the CDR3 gives the full variable domain: DGGITQSPKYLFRKEGQNVTLSCEQNLNHDAMYWYRQDPGQGLRLIYYSQIVNDFQKGDIAEGYSVSREKKESFPLTVTSAQKNPTAFYLCASSIGRVNTGELFFGEGSRLTVL.